The entry that follows covers one T cell receptor (beta chain) sequence. This specimen comes from a study of OX40 agonist ivuxolimab in advanced cancers. Study overall: Earlier anti-PD-1, anti-PD-L1 or anti-CTLA-4 therapy was permitted; roughly 42% had received some.

Profiling relied on immunoSEQ multiplex PCR, and the TCRdb table lists in-frame clones only, not all of them. Among 70,000 to 95,000 clones listed, around 80% were seen once. V dropped 1 base and J dropped 6; count of bases not matched to a gene: 0. Germline assignment: CDR1 SGHVS and CDR2 FQNEAQ. The CDR3 is 14 residues long. This chain joins TRBV7-8 and TRBJ2-4, with 10 nucleotides matching TRBD2. The source of this sequence is an adult with an advanced solid tumor such as melanoma, head and neck, liver or kidney cancer. The material was CD4+ or CD8+ T cells sorted from blood, obtained in a trial of the OX40 agonist ivuxolimab. CDR3 in DNA: TGTGCCAGCAGCTTAGGGACTAGCGGAAACATTCAGTACTTC. Amino acid sequence: CASSLGTSGNIQYF.